Listed below are T cell receptor beta chains from one sample, sequenced in a study of blood T cells in healthy people across ages. TCRdb passed the 5' RACE reads through MiXCR, listing each CDR3 protein once. The sample has about 1.8 million distinct CDR3 sequences, approximately 50% seen once. The sample consisted of blood. The receptors here all came from a woman aged 40 to 50 in good health. CDR3s include the opening cysteine and the closing phenylalanine or tryptophan. D genes are given only for firm matches. Part of the rows lack a size; the others show once, few, many or a class for expanded clones.

v_call: TRBV24-1; clone_size: -; j_call: TRBJ2-3; d_call: TRBD2; cdr3_nt: TGTGCCACTAATTCGGGGGGAACCGCCGATACGCAGTATTTT; cdr3_aa: CATNSGGTADTQYF
v_call: TRBV4-3; clone_size: -; j_call: TRBJ2-1; d_call: -; cdr3_nt: TGCGCCAGCAGCCAAGATGTATGGCTATACAATGAGCAGTTCTTC; cdr3_aa: CASSQDVWLYNEQFF
v_call: TRBV7-9; clone_size: -; j_call: TRBJ2-1; d_call: TRBD1; cdr3_nt: TGTGCCAGCAGCCACCGAGGACAGGACTCCTACAATGAGCAGTTCTTC; cdr3_aa: CASSHRGQDSYNEQFF
v_call: TRBV10-3; clone_size: -; j_call: TRBJ1-1; d_call: -; cdr3_nt: TGTGCCATCAGTGGAGGCCCGAACACTGAAGCTTTCTTT; cdr3_aa: CAISGGPNTEAFF
v_call: TRBV3-1; clone_size: -; j_call: TRBJ1-2; d_call: TRBD1; cdr3_nt: TGTGCCGGCAGCCAAGATCGGGACAGGTTCTATGGCTACACCTTC; cdr3_aa: CAGSQDRDRFYGYTF
v_call: TRBV5-4; clone_size: -; j_call: TRBJ2-3; d_call: -; cdr3_nt: TGTGCCAGCAGCTTGCAACACGCGGGGCGAGAGTATTTT; cdr3_aa: CASSLQHAGREYF
v_call: TRBV11-2; clone_size: -; j_call: TRBJ2-5; d_call: TRBD2; cdr3_nt: TGTGCCAGCACCTTGGAGCGGGGGACCCGAAGAACGTACTTC; cdr3_aa: CASTLERGTRRTYF
v_call: TRBV20-1; clone_size: -; j_call: TRBJ2-5; d_call: TRBD2; cdr3_nt: TGCAGTGCTAAAAGGTCGGGACTAGCTCCGACCCAGTACTTC; cdr3_aa: CSAKRSGLAPTQYF
v_call: TRBV20-1; clone_size: -; j_call: TRBJ2-1; d_call: TRBD2; cdr3_nt: TGCAGCGCCACCACCTTAGCGGGGGGCTCCTACAATGAGCAGTTCTTC; cdr3_aa: CSATTLAGGSYNEQFF
v_call: TRBV5-1; clone_size: -; j_call: TRBJ2-5; d_call: TRBD2; cdr3_nt: TGCGCCAGCACCGGGAGGGGATATCAAGAGACCCAGTACTTC; cdr3_aa: CASTGRGYQETQYF
v_call: TRBV20-1; clone_size: -; j_call: TRBJ1-4; d_call: -; cdr3_nt: TGCGCCGGAGCCGGGGGCTTTGCAACTAATGAAAAACTGTTTTTT; cdr3_aa: CAGAGGFATNEKLFF
v_call: TRBV15; clone_size: few; j_call: TRBJ2-5; d_call: -; cdr3_nt: TGTGCCACCAGCAGAGATGTGGCGGCAGGGGCTTTTCCAGGGCAGACCCAGTACTTC; cdr3_aa: CATSRDVAAGAFPGQTQYF
v_call: TRBV6-6; clone_size: -; j_call: TRBJ2-6; d_call: -; cdr3_nt: TGTGCCTCTCGGGAAGGGGGTAGGGCCAACGTCCTGACTTTC; cdr3_aa: CASREGGRANVLTF
v_call: TRBV2; clone_size: once; j_call: TRBJ2-6; d_call: -; cdr3_nt: TGTGCCAGCAGTGAATCCGGGGGTAACTCTGGGGCCAACGTCCTGACTTTC; cdr3_aa: CASSESGGNSGANVLTF
v_call: TRBV6-6; clone_size: few; j_call: TRBJ1-2; d_call: TRBD1; cdr3_nt: TGTGCCAGCAGCCCCGCCGGGACAGCTAACTATGGCTACACCTTC; cdr3_aa: CASSPAGTANYGYTF
v_call: TRBV6-5; clone_size: -; j_call: TRBJ2-1; d_call: -; cdr3_nt: TGTGCCAGCAGGATCCGGGATTCCTACAATGAGCAGTTCTTC; cdr3_aa: CASRIRDSYNEQFF
v_call: TRBV5-1; clone_size: once; j_call: TRBJ2-3; d_call: TRBD2; cdr3_nt: TGCGCCAGCAGCAATAAGCGGGGGGGAAGCACAGATACGCAGTATTTT; cdr3_aa: CASSNKRGGSTDTQYF
v_call: TRBV24-1; clone_size: -; j_call: TRBJ2-5; d_call: -; cdr3_nt: TGTGCCACCAGTGATGCTCGGGCCTTTCAAGAGACCCAGTACTTC; cdr3_aa: CATSDARAFQETQYF
v_call: TRBV28; clone_size: few; j_call: TRBJ2-1; d_call: -; cdr3_nt: TGTGCCAGCAGTTTTCTTTACTCCTACAATGAGCAGTTCTTC; cdr3_aa: CASSFLYSYNEQFF
v_call: TRBV7-8; clone_size: -; j_call: TRBJ1-2; d_call: TRBD1; cdr3_nt: TGTGCCAGCAGCTTAAGGGACAGGGAACTTGCCTATGGCTACACCTTC; cdr3_aa: CASSLRDRELAYGYTF
v_call: TRBV5-1; clone_size: -; j_call: TRBJ2-5; d_call: -; cdr3_nt: TGCGCCAGCAGCCTAAGGACAGATCCGGAGACCCAGTACTTC; cdr3_aa: CASSLRTDPETQYF
v_call: TRBV4-3; clone_size: -; j_call: TRBJ2-1; d_call: TRBD2; cdr3_nt: TGCGCCAGCAGCCATGGACTAGCGGGGGTCTATGAGCAGTTCTTC; cdr3_aa: CASSHGLAGVYEQFF
v_call: TRBV4-2; clone_size: few; j_call: TRBJ2-6; d_call: TRBD1; cdr3_nt: TGTGCCAGCAGCCCCCTCCCCTCGGGACAGGTGATCGGCTCTGGGGCCAACGTCCTGACTTTC; cdr3_aa: CASSPLPSGQVIGSGANVLTF
v_call: TRBV6-5; clone_size: few; j_call: TRBJ2-3; d_call: TRBD2; cdr3_nt: TGTGCCAGCAGGGGACTAGTATGGGGCACAGATACGCAGTATTTT; cdr3_aa: CASRGLVWGTDTQYF
v_call: TRBV3-1; clone_size: -; j_call: TRBJ2-7; d_call: -; cdr3_nt: TGTGCCAGCAGCCAAGCTCCCGGGGGCTCCTACAATGAGCAGTACTTC; cdr3_aa: CASSQAPGGSYNEQYF
v_call: TRBV28; clone_size: -; j_call: TRBJ2-5; d_call: -; cdr3_nt: TGTGCCAGCAGTCCGACTAGTTGTCAAGAGACCCAGTACTTC; cdr3_aa: CASSPTSCQETQYF
v_call: TRBV4-3; clone_size: few; j_call: TRBJ1-5; d_call: TRBD1; cdr3_nt: TGCGCCAGCAGCCAAGGTTCGCCAGGGGGAAGCAATCAGCCCCAGCATTTT; cdr3_aa: CASSQGSPGGSNQPQHF
v_call: TRBV27; clone_size: -; j_call: TRBJ2-6; d_call: TRBD1; cdr3_nt: TGTGCCAGCAGTTTATTAGTAACAGGGGGTTACGCTGGGGCCAACGTCCTGACTTTC; cdr3_aa: CASSLLVTGGYAGANVLTF
v_call: TRBV27; clone_size: -; j_call: TRBJ2-3; d_call: TRBD1; cdr3_nt: TGTGCCAGCAGTGTACTGACAGGGTTGACAGATACGCAGTATTTT; cdr3_aa: CASSVLTGLTDTQYF
v_call: TRBV11-1; clone_size: -; j_call: TRBJ2-7; d_call: -; cdr3_nt: TGTGCCAGCAGCGGGGCCGAGGACTACGAGCAGTACTTC; cdr3_aa: CASSGAEDYEQYF
v_call: TRBV7-9; clone_size: -; j_call: TRBJ1-4; d_call: TRBD1; cdr3_nt: TGTGCCAGCAGCTTAACGGGACAGACTGAAAAACTGTTTTTT; cdr3_aa: CASSLTGQTEKLFF
v_call: TRBV20-1; clone_size: -; j_call: TRBJ1-2; d_call: -; cdr3_nt: TGCAGTGCTAGAGAGAAGACTAACTATGGCTACACCTTC; cdr3_aa: CSAREKTNYGYTF
v_call: TRBV29-1; clone_size: few; j_call: TRBJ2-7; d_call: TRBD2; cdr3_nt: TGCAGCGTATGGGTCACTGGCGGGGGGCCATCCTACGAGCAGTACTTC; cdr3_aa: CSVWVTGGGPSYEQYF
v_call: TRBV7-9; clone_size: -; j_call: TRBJ2-6; d_call: TRBD1; cdr3_nt: TGTGCCAGCAGCGCGGAGGACAGGGGGCTGAAAGGGGCCAACGTCCTGACTTTC; cdr3_aa: CASSAEDRGLKGANVLTF
v_call: TRBV24-1; clone_size: few; j_call: TRBJ1-5; d_call: TRBD1; cdr3_nt: TGTGCCACCAGTGACAAGACAGGGTCGGGCAATCAGCCCCAGCATTTT; cdr3_aa: CATSDKTGSGNQPQHF
v_call: TRBV6-2/TRBV6-3; clone_size: few; j_call: TRBJ2-3; d_call: -; cdr3_nt: TGTGCCAGCAGTTACTCGACCGTCCTTGCCCGCACAGATACGCAGTATTTT; cdr3_aa: CASSYSTVLARTDTQYF
v_call: TRBV10-2; clone_size: -; j_call: TRBJ2-1; d_call: TRBD1; cdr3_nt: TGCGCCAGCAGTGTGAAAGGGACAGGGGGCAATGAGCAGTTCTTC; cdr3_aa: CASSVKGTGGNEQFF
v_call: TRBV28; clone_size: -; j_call: TRBJ1-4; d_call: TRBD1; cdr3_nt: TGTGCCAGCAGTGGGCCAGGGGGGCTGGTTGAAAAACTGTTTTTT; cdr3_aa: CASSGPGGLVEKLFF
v_call: TRBV7-2; clone_size: few; j_call: TRBJ2-5; d_call: -; cdr3_nt: TGTGCCAGCAGCCAGGAACTCCAAGAGACCCAGTACTTC; cdr3_aa: CASSQELQETQYF
v_call: TRBV4-3; clone_size: few; j_call: TRBJ2-3; d_call: -; cdr3_nt: TGCGCCAGCAGCCAAGATGGGACCGGAACGCAGTATTTT; cdr3_aa: CASSQDGTGTQYF
v_call: TRBV7-9; clone_size: -; j_call: TRBJ1-2; d_call: -; cdr3_nt: TGTGCCAGCAGCCCTCGGGACGGTTCCCCGAACTATGGCTACACCTTC; cdr3_aa: CASSPRDGSPNYGYTF
v_call: TRBV7-2; clone_size: -; j_call: TRBJ1-4; d_call: -; cdr3_nt: TGTGCCAGCAGCTTAGAGGACGGATCCAAAAAACTGTTTTTT; cdr3_aa: CASSLEDGSKKLFF
v_call: TRBV20-1; clone_size: -; j_call: TRBJ2-7; d_call: -; cdr3_nt: TGCAGTGCTAGGAGGGGCCCAGTGTACGAGCAGTACTTC; cdr3_aa: CSARRGPVYEQYF
v_call: TRBV9; clone_size: few; j_call: TRBJ2-1; d_call: TRBD2; cdr3_nt: TGTGCCAGCAGCGTAGACCCCCCAGGACTAGTTGCCAATGAGCAGTTCTTC; cdr3_aa: CASSVDPPGLVANEQFF
v_call: TRBV2; clone_size: -; j_call: TRBJ1-2; d_call: -; cdr3_nt: TGTGCCAGCAACCCACAGGGCCTCTATGGCTACACCTTC; cdr3_aa: CASNPQGLYGYTF
v_call: TRBV4-2; clone_size: -; j_call: TRBJ2-3; d_call: -; cdr3_nt: TGTGCCAGCAGCCAAGATACCGTGGGTACGCAGTATTTT; cdr3_aa: CASSQDTVGTQYF
v_call: TRBV2; clone_size: -; j_call: TRBJ2-7; d_call: -; cdr3_nt: TGTGCCAGCAGTCTTAACTTGAACTCCTACGAGCAGTACTTC; cdr3_aa: CASSLNLNSYEQYF
v_call: TRBV5-1; clone_size: few; j_call: TRBJ1-2; d_call: -; cdr3_nt: TGCGCCAGCAGCTCTGGACACGGACAAAGCTATGGCTACACCTTC; cdr3_aa: CASSSGHGQSYGYTF
v_call: TRBV7-2; clone_size: -; j_call: TRBJ2-7; d_call: -; cdr3_nt: TGTGCCAGCAGCTTAAGGGATCGGATCGGCGAGCAGTACTTC; cdr3_aa: CASSLRDRIGEQYF
v_call: TRBV9; clone_size: -; j_call: TRBJ2-1; d_call: TRBD1; cdr3_nt: TGTGCCAGCAGCACTCAGGTTGGGCAGGGGGCGATCTACAATGAGCAGTTCTTC; cdr3_aa: CASSTQVGQGAIYNEQFF
v_call: TRBV20-1; clone_size: few; j_call: TRBJ2-7; d_call: -; cdr3_nt: TGCAGTGCTATACAGGGTTACGAGCAGTACTTC; cdr3_aa: CSAIQGYEQYF
v_call: TRBV3-1; clone_size: -; j_call: TRBJ2-7; d_call: -; cdr3_nt: TGTGCCAGCAGCCAAGAGCTCAACTCCTACGAGCAGTACTTC; cdr3_aa: CASSQELNSYEQYF
v_call: TRBV20-1; clone_size: -; j_call: TRBJ1-2; d_call: TRBD1; cdr3_nt: TGCAGTGCTAGAGTGCGTGGGACAGGGCCTGGGCGTGAAGGCTACACCTTC; cdr3_aa: CSARVRGTGPGREGYTF
v_call: TRBV6-2/TRBV6-3; clone_size: -; j_call: TRBJ2-2; d_call: -; cdr3_nt: TGTGCCAGCAGTGACGTTTCGGGGGTGAACACCGGGGAGCTGTTTTTT; cdr3_aa: CASSDVSGVNTGELFF
v_call: TRBV6-2/TRBV6-3; clone_size: -; j_call: TRBJ1-2; d_call: -; cdr3_nt: TGTGCCAGCAGTTACGCGGGAACCCTTGGCTACACCTTC; cdr3_aa: CASSYAGTLGYTF
v_call: TRBV4-1; clone_size: once; j_call: TRBJ2-2; d_call: TRBD1; cdr3_nt: TGCGCCAGCAGCCGCCGCCGACAGGGGACCGGGGAGCTGTTTTTT; cdr3_aa: CASSRRRQGTGELFF
v_call: TRBV6-2/TRBV6-3; clone_size: few; j_call: TRBJ2-1; d_call: TRBD2; cdr3_nt: TGTGCCAGCGGACCTTTAGCGGGGGGGCCCAATGAGCAGTTCTTC; cdr3_aa: CASGPLAGGPNEQFF
v_call: TRBV4-2; clone_size: -; j_call: TRBJ2-7; d_call: TRBD2; cdr3_nt: TGTGCCAGCAGCCAAGATATGGGACTAGCGGGGTCCTCCTACGAGCAGTACTTC; cdr3_aa: CASSQDMGLAGSSYEQYF